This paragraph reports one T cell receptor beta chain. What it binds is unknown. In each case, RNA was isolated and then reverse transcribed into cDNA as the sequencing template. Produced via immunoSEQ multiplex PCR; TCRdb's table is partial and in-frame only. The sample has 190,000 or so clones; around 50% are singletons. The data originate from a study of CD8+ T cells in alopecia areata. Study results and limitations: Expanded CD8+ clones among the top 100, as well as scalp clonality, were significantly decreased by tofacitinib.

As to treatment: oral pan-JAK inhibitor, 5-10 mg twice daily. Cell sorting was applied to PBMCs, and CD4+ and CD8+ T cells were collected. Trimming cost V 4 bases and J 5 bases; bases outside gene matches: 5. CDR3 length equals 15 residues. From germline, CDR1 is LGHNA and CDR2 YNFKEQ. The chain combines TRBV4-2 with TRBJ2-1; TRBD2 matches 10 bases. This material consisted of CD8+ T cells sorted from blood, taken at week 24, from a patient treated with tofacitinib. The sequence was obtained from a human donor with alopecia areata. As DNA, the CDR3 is TGTGCCAGCAGCCCTGGACTAGCGGAGAACAATGAGCAGTTCTTC. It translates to CASSPGLAENNEQFF.